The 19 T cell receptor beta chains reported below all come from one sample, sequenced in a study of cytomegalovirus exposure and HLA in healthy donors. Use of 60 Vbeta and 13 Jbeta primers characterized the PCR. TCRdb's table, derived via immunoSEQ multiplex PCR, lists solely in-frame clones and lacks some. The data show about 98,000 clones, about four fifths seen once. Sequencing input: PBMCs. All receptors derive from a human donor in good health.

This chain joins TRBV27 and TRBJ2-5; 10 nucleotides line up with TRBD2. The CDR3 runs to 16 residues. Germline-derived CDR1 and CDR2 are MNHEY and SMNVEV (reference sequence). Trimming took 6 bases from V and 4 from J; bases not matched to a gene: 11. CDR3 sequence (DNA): TGTGCCAGCAGCCCAGGGACTAGCGTTTATAGAGAGACCCAGTACTTC. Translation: CASSPGTSVYRETQYF.

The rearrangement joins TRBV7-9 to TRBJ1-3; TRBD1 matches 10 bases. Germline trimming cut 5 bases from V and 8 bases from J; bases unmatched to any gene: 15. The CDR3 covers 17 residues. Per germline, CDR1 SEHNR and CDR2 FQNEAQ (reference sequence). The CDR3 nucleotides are TGTGCCAGCAGCCGACGGTCCAGGGACAGGGGTACAGACACCATATATTTT. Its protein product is CASSRRSRDRGTDTIYF.

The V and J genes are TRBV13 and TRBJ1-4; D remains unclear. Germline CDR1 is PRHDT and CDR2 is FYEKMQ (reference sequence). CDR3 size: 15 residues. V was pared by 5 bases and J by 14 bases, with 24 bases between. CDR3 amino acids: CASSLNRGRSPTLFF. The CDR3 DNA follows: TGTGCCAGCAGCCTAAACCGTGGGAGGTCTCCAACGCTGTTTTTT. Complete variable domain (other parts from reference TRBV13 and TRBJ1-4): AAGVIQSPRHLIKEKRETATLKCYPIPRHDTVYWYQQGPGQDPQFLISFYEKMQSDKGSIPDRFSAQQFSDYHSELNMSSLELGDSALYFCASSLNRGRSPTLFFGSGTQLSVL.

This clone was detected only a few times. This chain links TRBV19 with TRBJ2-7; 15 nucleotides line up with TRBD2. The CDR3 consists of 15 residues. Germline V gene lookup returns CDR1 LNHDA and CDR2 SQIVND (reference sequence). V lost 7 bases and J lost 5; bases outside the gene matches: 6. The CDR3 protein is CASTGTSGRINEQYF. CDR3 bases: TGTGCCAGTACAGGGACTAGCGGGAGGATAAACGAGCAGTACTTC.

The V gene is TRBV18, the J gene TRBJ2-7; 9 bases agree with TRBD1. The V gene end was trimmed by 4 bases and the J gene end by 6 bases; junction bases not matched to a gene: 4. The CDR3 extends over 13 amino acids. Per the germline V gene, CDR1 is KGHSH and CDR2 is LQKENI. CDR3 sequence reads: CASSLKDRGEQYF. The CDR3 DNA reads TGTGCCAGCTCACTAAAGGACAGGGGCGAGCAGTACTTC.

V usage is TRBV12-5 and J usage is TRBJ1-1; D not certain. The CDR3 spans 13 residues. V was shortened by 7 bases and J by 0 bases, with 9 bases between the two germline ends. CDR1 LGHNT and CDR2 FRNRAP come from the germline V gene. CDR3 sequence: CASALKVNTEAFF. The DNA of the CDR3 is TGTGCTAGTGCCCTAAAAGTGAACACTGAAGCTTTCTTT.

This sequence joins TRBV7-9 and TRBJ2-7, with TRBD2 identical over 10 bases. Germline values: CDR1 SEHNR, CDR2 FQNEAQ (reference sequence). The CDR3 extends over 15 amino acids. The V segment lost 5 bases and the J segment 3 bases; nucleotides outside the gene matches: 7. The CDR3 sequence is CASSPSGRGDYEQYF. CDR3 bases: TGTGCCAGCAGCCCCAGCGGGAGGGGGGACTACGAGCAGTACTTC.

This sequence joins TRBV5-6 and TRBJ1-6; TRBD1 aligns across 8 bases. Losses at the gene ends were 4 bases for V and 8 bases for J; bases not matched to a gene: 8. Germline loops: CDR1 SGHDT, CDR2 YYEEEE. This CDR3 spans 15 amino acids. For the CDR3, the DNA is TGTGCCAGCAGCCCGGGACAGGCCCTCTATTCACCCCTCCACTTT. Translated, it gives CASSPGQALYSPLHF.

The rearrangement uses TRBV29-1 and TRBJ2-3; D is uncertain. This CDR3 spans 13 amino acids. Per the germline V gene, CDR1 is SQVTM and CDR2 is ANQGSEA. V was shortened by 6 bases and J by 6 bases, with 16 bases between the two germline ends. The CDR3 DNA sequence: TGCAGCGTCGGCCGCACGGCCGGGGATACGCAGTATTTT. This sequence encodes CSVGRTAGDTQYF.

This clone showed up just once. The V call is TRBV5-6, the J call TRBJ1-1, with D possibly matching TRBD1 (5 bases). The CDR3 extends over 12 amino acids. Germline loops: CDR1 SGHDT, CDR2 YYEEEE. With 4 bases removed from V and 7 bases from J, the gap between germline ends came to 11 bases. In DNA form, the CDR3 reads TGTGCCAGCAGCCCGAGTAGGGGTGAAGCTTTCTTT. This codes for CASSPSRGEAFF.

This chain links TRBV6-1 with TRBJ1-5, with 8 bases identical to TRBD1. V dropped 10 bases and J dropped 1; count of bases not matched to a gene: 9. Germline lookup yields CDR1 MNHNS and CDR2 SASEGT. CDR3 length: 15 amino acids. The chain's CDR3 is CATDGQGVSNQPQHF. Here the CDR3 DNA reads TGTGCCACAGACGGACAGGGTGTGAGCAATCAGCCCCAGCATTTT.

CDR3 amino acids: CASSEIINEQFF. The CDR3 bases are TGCGCCAGCAGTGAAATTATCAATGAGCAGTTCTTC. The chain links TRBV10-2 to TRBJ2-1; no clear D. The CDR3 is 12 residues long. Per the germline V gene, CDR1 is WSHSY and CDR2 is SAAADI. V was cut by 3 bases and J by 6 bases, with 6 bases left in between.

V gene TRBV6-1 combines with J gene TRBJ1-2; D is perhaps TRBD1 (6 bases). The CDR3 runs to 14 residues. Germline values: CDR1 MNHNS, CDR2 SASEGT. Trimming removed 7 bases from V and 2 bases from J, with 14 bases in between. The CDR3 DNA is TGTGCCAGCACCAGCACAGGGCAAAACTATGGCTACACCTTC. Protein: CASTSTGQNYGYTF.

The CDR3 region is CASKRNTEAFF. The CDR3 nucleotides are TGTGCCAGTAAGAGGAACACTGAAGCTTTCTTT. The rearrangement joins TRBV19 to TRBJ1-1; D call uncertain. The V gene's germline CDR1 is LNHDA and CDR2 SQIVND (reference sequence). Trimming stripped 7 bases from V and 1 base from J, with 4 bases between. CDR3 length equals 11 residues.

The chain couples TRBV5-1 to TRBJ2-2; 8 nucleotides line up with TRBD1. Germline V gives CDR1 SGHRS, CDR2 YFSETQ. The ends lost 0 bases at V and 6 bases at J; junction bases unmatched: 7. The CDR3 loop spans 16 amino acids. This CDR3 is CASSLAQGAQSGELFF. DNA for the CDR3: TGCGCCAGCAGCTTGGCTCAGGGGGCGCAGTCCGGGGAGCTGTTTTTT.

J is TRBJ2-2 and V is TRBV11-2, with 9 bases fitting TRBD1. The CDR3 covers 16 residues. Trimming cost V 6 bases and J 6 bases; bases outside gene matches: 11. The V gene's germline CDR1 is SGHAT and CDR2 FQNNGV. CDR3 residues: CASRKAGTGNSGELFF. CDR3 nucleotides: TGTGCCAGCAGAAAAGCAGGGACAGGGAATTCCGGGGAGCTGTTTTTT.

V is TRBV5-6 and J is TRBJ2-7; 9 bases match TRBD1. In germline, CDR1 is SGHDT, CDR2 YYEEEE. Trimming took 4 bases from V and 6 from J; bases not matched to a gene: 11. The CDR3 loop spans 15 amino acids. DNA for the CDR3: TGTGCCAGCAGCCCCGGGACAGGGAGGATCAGCGAGCAGTACTTC. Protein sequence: CASSPGTGRISEQYF.

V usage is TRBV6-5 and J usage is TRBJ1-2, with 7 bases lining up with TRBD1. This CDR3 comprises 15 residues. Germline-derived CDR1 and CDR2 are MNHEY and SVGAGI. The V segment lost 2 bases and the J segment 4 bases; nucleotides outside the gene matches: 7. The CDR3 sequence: CASSYGQGVTYGYTF. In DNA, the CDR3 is TGTGCCAGCAGTTACGGGCAGGGGGTAACCTATGGCTACACCTTC.

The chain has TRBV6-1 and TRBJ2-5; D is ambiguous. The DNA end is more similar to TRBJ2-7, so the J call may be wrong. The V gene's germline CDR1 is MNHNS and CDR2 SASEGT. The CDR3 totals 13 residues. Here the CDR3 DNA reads TGTGCCAGCAGTGAAGAAAGGAGAAGCGAGCAGTACTTC. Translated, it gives CASSEERRSEQYF.